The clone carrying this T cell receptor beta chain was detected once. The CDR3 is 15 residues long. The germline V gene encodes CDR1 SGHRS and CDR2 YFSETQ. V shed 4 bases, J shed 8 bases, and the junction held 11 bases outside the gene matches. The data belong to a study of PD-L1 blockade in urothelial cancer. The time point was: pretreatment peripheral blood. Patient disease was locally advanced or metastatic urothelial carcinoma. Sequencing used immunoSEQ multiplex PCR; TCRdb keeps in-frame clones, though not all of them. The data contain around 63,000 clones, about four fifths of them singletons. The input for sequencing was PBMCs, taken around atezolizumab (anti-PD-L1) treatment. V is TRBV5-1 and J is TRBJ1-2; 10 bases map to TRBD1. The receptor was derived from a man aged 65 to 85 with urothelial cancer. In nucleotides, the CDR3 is TGCGCCAGCAGCCACCCGGGACAGGGGATCGTAGGCTACACCTTC. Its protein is CASSHPGQGIVGYTF. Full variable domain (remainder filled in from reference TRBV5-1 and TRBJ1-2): KAGVTQTPRYLIKTRGQQVTLSCSPISGHRSVSWYQQTPGQGLQFLFEYFSETQRNKGNFPGRFSGRQFSNSRSEMNVSTLELGDSALYLCASSHPGQGIVGYTFGSGTRLTVV.